The T cell receptor beta chain described here comes from a study of T cell responses to AZD1222 COVID-19 vaccine. With V trimmed by 6 bases and J by 5 bases, 7 bases remained unmatched. Germline V lookup: CDR1 MDHEN, CDR2 SYDVKM. This CDR3 has 14 amino acids. Comment on this clone: Its target is unknown.

Study-wide points: Within unmutated variant regions lay the reported targets of nearly half of spike-specific TCRs. Only a handful of people who got AZD1222 tested seropositive at baseline. Spike-specific TCR breadth and depth rose after two AZD1222 doses. There were mostly white British donors and more females than males, and clonal diversity was possibly underestimated.

This table comes from immunoSEQ multiplex PCR, and its TCRdb copy is limited to in-frame clones, with some not included. The sample yields about 100,000 clones, roughly 91% seen once. Here the sequenced sample was peripheral blood, taken on day 0 of AZD1222 vaccination. V usage is TRBV28 and J usage is TRBJ1-5; 7 positions agree with TRBD1. The receptor comes from an adult in good health. CDR3 sequence: CASRHGTAHQPQHF. CDR3 DNA: TGTGCCAGCAGGCACGGGACAGCCCATCAGCCCCAGCATTTT.